This T cell receptor (beta chain) comes out of a study of T cells in Graves' hyperthyroidism and ophthalmopathy. TCR beta CDR3 regions were amplified from RNA. HTBI primers were employed in a first-round RT-PCR of the TCR CDR3. MiXCR was run by TCRdb on the multiplex PCR reads, yielding one entry per CDR3 protein. The sample carries around 250,000 distinct CDR3 sequences, roughly 14% recorded once. Findings and limits, study-wide: Median prediction lead before ophthalmopathy onset was about 6.7 months with the model. Blood held most thyroid clonotypes expanded above 0.001 frequency.

This clonotype showed up many times. Its antigen is unidentified. The sample comprised blood. The source of this sequence is a woman in her thirties or forties with Graves' hyperthyroidism that later progressed to Graves' ophthalmopathy.

CDR3 coding DNA: TGTGCCATCCAGGACAGGGGTGCGACAGATACGCAGTATTTT. Its protein is CAIQDRGATDTQYF. V is TRBV2 and J is TRBJ2-3; 9 bases are a match to TRBD1. Germline loops: CDR1 SNHLY, CDR2 FYNNEI. V dropped 10 bases and J dropped 3; count of bases not matched to a gene: 8. This CDR3 has 14 amino acids.